This TCR beta chain originates from a study of cytomegalovirus exposure and HLA in healthy donors. General study findings and limits: Of the V segments, some could not be distinguished, including TRBV6-2 and TRBV6-3, and were excluded. Later analysis demonstrated an association between a missense DCLRE1C variant and TCR beta V- and J-gene trimming. Beyond CMV serostatus, there was no information to go on about immune exposure.

Donors likely had unrecorded immune exposures despite being nominally healthy when sampled. Note on this clone: Its antigen is as yet unknown.

PCR involved 60 Vbeta and 13 Jbeta primers. TCRdb keeps only in-frame clones here, not all; method: immunoSEQ multiplex PCR. Of some 130,000 clones listed, less than 85% are singletons. The germline gives CDR1 SQVTM, CDR2 ANQGSEA. There are 10 residues in the CDR3. Trimming took off 4 bases at V and 5 bases at J, with 5 bases between the two ends. The receptor's source is a woman aged 55-69 years in good health and CMV-seropositive. Sequenced sample: PBMCs. This sequence joins TRBV29-1 and TRBJ2-5, with D unresolved. CDR3 loop: CSVVMETQYF. For the CDR3, the DNA is TGCAGCGTTGTTATGGAGACCCAGTACTTC.